The rows below give T cell receptor beta chains drawn from one sample of a study of shared clonotypes between healthy human individuals. The data were produced by immunoSEQ multiplex PCR, yet TCRdb's version contains in-frame clones alone and is incomplete. The sample includes more than 2 million clones, 93% seen only once; the top ten take around 1.7%. The source material was naive CD8+ T cells from PBMCs. These receptors were taken from a man aged 18 to 29 in good health. Some clones in this sample may be carry-over from other donors' samples. CDR3s include the opening cysteine and the closing phenylalanine or tryptophan. Fields, in order: J gene, CDR3 length, V gene, CDR3 protein.

TRBJ2-7 | 15 | TRBV7-9 | CASSSNRGLHLEQYF
TRBJ2-7 | 16 | TRBV5-1 | CASSPADGGGFDEQYF
TRBJ2-7 | 15 | TRBV5-6 | CASRPTGGTSYEQYF
TRBJ1-3 | 15 | TRBV29-1 | CSVETGQGYENTIYF
TRBJ1-1 | 14 | TRBV27 | CASSTQGANTEAFF
TRBJ2-1 | 13 | TRBV27 | CASSVKWDNEQFF
TRBJ2-5 | 14 | TRBV5-1 | CASSLTGPGETQYF
TRBJ2-2 | 15 | TRBV2 | CASSDTLRGAGELFF
TRBJ2-7 | 14 | TRBV27 | CASSLLTGPLEQYF
TRBJ1-5 | 17 | TRBV5-5 | CASSFLRGQGIVTPQHF
TRBJ2-3 | 15 | TRBV4-3 | CASSRLTVNTDTQYF
TRBJ2-7 | 15 | TRBV18 | CASSPLGPPLGEQYF
TRBJ2-7 | 14 | TRBV27 | CASSPDRGPVEQYF
TRBJ2-4 | 17 | TRBV19 | CASRTGTGGFAKNIQYF
TRBJ1-1 | 15 | TRBV7-9 | CASSGDRGLNTEAFF
TRBJ2-7 | 11 | TRBV2 | CASKVSYEQYF
TRBJ1-1 | 12 | TRBV18 | CASSPSTQNPYF
TRBJ1-2 | 13 | TRBV6-5 | CASSYSSSFGYTF